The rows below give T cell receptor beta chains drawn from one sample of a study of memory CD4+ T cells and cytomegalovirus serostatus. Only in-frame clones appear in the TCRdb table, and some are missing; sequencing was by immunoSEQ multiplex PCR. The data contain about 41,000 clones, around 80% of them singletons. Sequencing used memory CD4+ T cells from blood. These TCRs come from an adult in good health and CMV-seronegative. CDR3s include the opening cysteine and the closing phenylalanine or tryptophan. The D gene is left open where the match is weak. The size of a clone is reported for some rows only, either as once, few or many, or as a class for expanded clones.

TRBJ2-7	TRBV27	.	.	CASSLREGGYEQYF	TGTGCCAGCAGTTTGAGAGAGGGGGGCTACGAGCAGTACTTC
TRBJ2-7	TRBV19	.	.	CASSLPGVGNSYEQYF	TGTGCCAGTAGTCTGCCGGGAGTAGGCAATTCCTACGAGCAGTACTTC
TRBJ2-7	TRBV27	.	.	CASPGLGYEQYF	TGTGCCAGCCCGGGACTGGGCTACGAGCAGTACTTC
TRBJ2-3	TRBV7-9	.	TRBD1	CASGGRTDTQYF	TGTGCCTCAGGGGGCCGCACAGATACGCAGTATTTT
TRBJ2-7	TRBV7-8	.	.	CASSARETGEQYF	TGTGCCAGCAGCGCCCGGGAGACGGGCGAGCAGTACTTC
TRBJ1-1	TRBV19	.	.	CASSTFPGNTEAFF	TGTGCCAGTAGTACGTTTCCAGGAAACACTGAAGCTTTCTTT
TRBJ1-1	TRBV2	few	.	CASSDPVLQNTEAFF	TGTGCCAGCAGCGATCCCGTCCTACAGAACACTGAAGCTTTCTTT
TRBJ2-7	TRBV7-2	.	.	CASSLAGGLTGEQYF	TGTGCCAGCAGCTTAGCGGGAGGACTTACGGGCGAGCAGTACTTC
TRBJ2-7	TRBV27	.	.	CASSPTGTALGEQYF	TGTGCCAGCAGTCCAACCGGGACCGCCTTAGGCGAGCAGTACTTC
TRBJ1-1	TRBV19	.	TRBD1	CASSIQGAGTEAFF	TGTGCCAGTAGTATCCAGGGGGCTGGCACTGAAGCTTTCTTT
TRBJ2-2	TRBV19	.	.	CASSIGWSRNTGELFF	TGTGCCAGTAGTATTGGTTGGAGCCGGAACACCGGGGAGCTGTTTTTT
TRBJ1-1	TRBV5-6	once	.	CASSPSVSMNTEALF	TGTGCCAGCAGCCCCTCTGTGAGCATGAACACTGAAGCTCTCTTT
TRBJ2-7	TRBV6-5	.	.	CASSRDPLSYEQYF	TGTGCCAGCAGCCGGGACCCCCTCTCCTACGAGCAGTACTTC
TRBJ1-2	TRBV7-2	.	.	CASSSQGSYGYTF	TGTGCCAGCAGCTCACAGGGTTCTTATGGCTACACCTTC
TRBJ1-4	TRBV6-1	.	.	CAGNRAPNEKLFF	TGTGCCGGAAACCGGGCACCTAATGAAAAACTGTTTTTT